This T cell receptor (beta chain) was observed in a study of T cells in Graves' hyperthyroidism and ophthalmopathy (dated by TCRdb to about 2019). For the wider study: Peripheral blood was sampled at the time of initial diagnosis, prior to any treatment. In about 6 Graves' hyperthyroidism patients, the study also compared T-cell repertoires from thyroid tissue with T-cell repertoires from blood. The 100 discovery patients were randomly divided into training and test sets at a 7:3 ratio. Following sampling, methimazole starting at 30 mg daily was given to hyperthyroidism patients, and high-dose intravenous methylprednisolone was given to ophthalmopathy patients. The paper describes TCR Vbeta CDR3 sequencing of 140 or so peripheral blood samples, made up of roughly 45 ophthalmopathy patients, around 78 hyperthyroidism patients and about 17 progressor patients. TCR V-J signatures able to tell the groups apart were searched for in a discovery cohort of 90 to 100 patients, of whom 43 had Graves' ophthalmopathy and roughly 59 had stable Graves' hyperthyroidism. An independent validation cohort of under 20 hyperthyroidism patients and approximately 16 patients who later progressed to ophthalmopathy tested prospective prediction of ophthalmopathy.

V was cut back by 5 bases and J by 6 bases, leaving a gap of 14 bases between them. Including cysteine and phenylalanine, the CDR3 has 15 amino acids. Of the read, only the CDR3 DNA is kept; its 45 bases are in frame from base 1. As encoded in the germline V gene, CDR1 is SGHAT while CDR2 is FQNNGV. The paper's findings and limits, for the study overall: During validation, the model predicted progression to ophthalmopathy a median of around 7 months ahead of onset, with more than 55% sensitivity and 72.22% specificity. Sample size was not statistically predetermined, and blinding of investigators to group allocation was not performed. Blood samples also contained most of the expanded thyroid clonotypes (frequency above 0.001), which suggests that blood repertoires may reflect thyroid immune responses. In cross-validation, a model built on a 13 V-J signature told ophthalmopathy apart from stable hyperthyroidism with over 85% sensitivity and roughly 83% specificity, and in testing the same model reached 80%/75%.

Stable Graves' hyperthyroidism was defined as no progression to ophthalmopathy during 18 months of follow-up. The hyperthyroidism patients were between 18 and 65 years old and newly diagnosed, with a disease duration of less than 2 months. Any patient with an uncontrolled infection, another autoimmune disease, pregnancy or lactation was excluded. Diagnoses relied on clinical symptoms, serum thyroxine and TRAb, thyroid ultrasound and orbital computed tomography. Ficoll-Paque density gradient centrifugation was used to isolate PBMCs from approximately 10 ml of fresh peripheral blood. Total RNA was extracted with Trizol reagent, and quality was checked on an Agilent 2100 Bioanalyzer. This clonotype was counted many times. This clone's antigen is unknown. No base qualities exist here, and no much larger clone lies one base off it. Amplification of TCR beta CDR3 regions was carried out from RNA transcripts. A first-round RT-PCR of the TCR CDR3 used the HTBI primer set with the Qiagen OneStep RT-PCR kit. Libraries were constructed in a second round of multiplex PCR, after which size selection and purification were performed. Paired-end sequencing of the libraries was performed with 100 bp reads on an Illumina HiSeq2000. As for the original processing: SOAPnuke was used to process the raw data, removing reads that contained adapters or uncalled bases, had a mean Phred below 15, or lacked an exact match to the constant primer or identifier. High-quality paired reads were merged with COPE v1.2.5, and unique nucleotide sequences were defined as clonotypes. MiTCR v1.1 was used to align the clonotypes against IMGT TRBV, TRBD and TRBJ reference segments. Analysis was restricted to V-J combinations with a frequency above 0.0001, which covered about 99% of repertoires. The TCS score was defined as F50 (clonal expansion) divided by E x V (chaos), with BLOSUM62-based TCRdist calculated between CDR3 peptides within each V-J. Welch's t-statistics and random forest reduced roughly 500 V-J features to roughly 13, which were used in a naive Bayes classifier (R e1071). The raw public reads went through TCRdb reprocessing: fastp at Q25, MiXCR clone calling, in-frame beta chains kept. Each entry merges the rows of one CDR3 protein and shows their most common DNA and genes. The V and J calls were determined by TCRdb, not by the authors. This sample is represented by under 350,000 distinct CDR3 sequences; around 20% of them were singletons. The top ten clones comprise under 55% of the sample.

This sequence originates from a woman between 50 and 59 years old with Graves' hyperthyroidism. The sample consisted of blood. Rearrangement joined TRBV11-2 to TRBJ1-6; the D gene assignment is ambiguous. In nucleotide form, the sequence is TGTGCCAGCAGCCCACGTTTGGGTGGTAATTCACCCCTCCACTTT. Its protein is CASSPRLGGNSPLHF.